This is a list of T cell receptor beta chains from one sample in a study of long-term antiretroviral therapy in people with HIV. The repertoire was sequenced with immunoSEQ multiplex PCR; TCRdb's copy has only in-frame clones and lacks some. The table shows some 20,000 clones, with roughly 87% occurring only once. Specimen: unsorted PBMCs, collected 2.1 years after starting antiretroviral therapy. The receptors derive from a young man with HIV. Each CDR3 is given with its conserved first and last residue. D genes are given only for firm matches. For some rows the clone size is stated as once, few or many, or as a class when expanded; others skip it.

>TRBV2|.|TRBJ2-7|TRBD1
CASSAPGQGIYEQYF
TGTGCCAGCAGTGCCCCGGGACAGGGAATCTACGAGCAGTACTTC
>TRBV15|.|TRBJ1-5|.
CATSRTAQPQHF
TGTGCCACCAGCCGGACTGCTCAGCCCCAGCATTTT
>TRBV9|.|TRBJ2-7|TRBD2
CASSMDGGTYEQYF
TGTGCCAGCAGCATGGACGGGGGGACCTACGAGCAGTACTTC
>TRBV11-2|once|TRBJ2-7|.
CASSWTDSWRYF
TGTGCCAGCAGCTGGACGGACAGCTGGCGGTACTTC
>TRBV4-1|.|TRBJ1-5|TRBD1
CASRDRVSPSNQPQHF
TGCGCCAGCAGGGACAGGGTATCACCTAGCAATCAGCCCCAGCATTTT
>TRBV29-1|.|TRBJ1-3|TRBD1
CSVRGQLGNTIYF
TGCAGCGTGCGGGGACAGCTTGGAAACACCATATATTTT
>TRBV7-8|.|TRBJ1-1|.
CASSSDKGRNTEAFF
TGTGCCAGCAGCTCCGATAAGGGGAGGAACACTGAAGCTTTCTTT
>TRBV2|.|TRBJ2-7|TRBD2
CASSGISGSGYEQYF
TGTGCCAGCAGTGGGATTAGCGGGAGTGGCTACGAGCAGTACTTC
>TRBV5-1|.|TRBJ2-5|TRBD2
CASGLAGGETQYF
TGCGCCAGCGGACTAGCGGGAGGGGAGACCCAGTACTTC
>TRBV9|.|TRBJ2-5|.
CASSVDGQKETQYF
TGTGCCAGCAGCGTAGATGGCCAGAAAGAGACCCAGTACTTC